A single sample gave rise to the 20 T cell receptor beta chains below, sequenced in a study of T cells in pancreatic ductal adenocarcinoma. Selected pancreatic ductal adenocarcinoma patients had undergone surgery without neoadjuvant therapy. Measured with immunoSEQ multiplex PCR; TCRdb has only the in-frame clones, and not every one. Of under 15,000 clones listed, about nine tenths are singletons. Sequencing input: PBMCs. These receptors originate from a human donor with pancreatic ductal adenocarcinoma.

The rearrangement uses TRBV7-9 and TRBJ2-1, with 9 bases that match TRBD2. The CDR3 has 19 amino acids. V was pared by 2 bases and J by 1 base, with 12 bases of the junction left unmatched. CDR1 is SEHNR and CDR2 is FQNEAQ in the germline V gene (reference sequence). This CDR3 is CASSLLGNLAGTSYNEQFF. In nucleotides, the CDR3 is TGTGCCAGCAGCTTACTAGGTAATCTAGCGGGAACTTCCTACAATGAGCAGTTCTTC.

The chain is built from TRBV7-9 and TRBJ2-7, with D tentatively TRBD1 or TRBD2 (5 bases each). The CDR3 is 12 amino acids. V lost 9 bases and J lost 1, with 10 bases in between. Germline assignment: CDR1 SEHNR and CDR2 FQNEAQ (reference sequence). The CDR3 loop reads CASGGRSYEQYF. DNA of the CDR3: TGTGCCAGTGGGGGACGATCCTACGAGCAGTACTTC.

This chain links TRBV7-8 with TRBJ2-3; 9 nucleotides line up with TRBD1. The CDR3 sequence is 15 residues long. Losses at the gene ends were 3 bases for V and 3 bases for J; bases not matched to a gene: 4. Germline values: CDR1 SGHVS, CDR2 FQNEAQ. CDR3 nucleotide sequence: TGTGCCAGCAGCTTTTCGGGACAGGGTACAGATACGCAGTATTTT. Translating it yields CASSFSGQGTDTQYF.

V gene TRBV7-2 combines with J gene TRBJ2-7; the match to TRBD1 covers 7 bases. Germline CDR1 SGHTA, CDR2 FQGNSA. The CDR3 consists of 16 residues. V was pared by 5 bases and J by 2 bases, with 12 bases of the junction left unmatched. The CDR3 DNA reads as TGTGCCAGCAGCAGATACTCCGGGACAGCGCCCTACGAGCAGTACTTC. It translates to CASSRYSGTAPYEQYF. Full variable domain (outside the CDR3, taken from reference TRBV7-2 and TRBJ2-7): GAGVSQSPSNKVTEKGKDVELRCDPISGHTALYWYRQSLGQGLEFLIYFQGNSAPDKSGLPSDRFSAERTGGSVSTLTIQRTQQEDSAVYLCASSRYSGTAPYEQYFGPGTRLTVT.

V and J are TRBV2 and TRBJ1-2, with TRBD1 matching 7 bases. CDR1 is SNHLY and CDR2 is FYNNEI in the germline V gene. The CDR3 has 13 residues. With V trimmed by 6 bases and J by 7 bases, 8 bases remained unmatched. DNA for the CDR3: TGTGCCAGCAGGGGGGAGGGGGCGGGTGGCTACACCTTC. Its protein is CASRGEGAGGYTF.

V usage is TRBV7-6 and J usage is TRBJ1-5; 7 bases fit TRBD1. The CDR3 runs to 13 residues. Unmatched junction bases numbered 5, after V lost 5 bases and J lost 7 bases. Germline values: CDR1 SGHVS, CDR2 FNYEAQ. The CDR3 DNA sequence: TGTGCCAGCAGCATTACAGGGGACCAGCCCCAGCATTTT. It encodes CASSITGDQPQHF.

This clone was seen a few times. The CDR3 loop is CASSLRARVLNTEAFF. Here the CDR3 DNA reads TGTGCCAGCAGCTTGCGGGCACGGGTTTTGAACACTGAAGCTTTCTTT. V gene TRBV5-5 combines with J gene TRBJ1-1; D uncertain. Looked up from germline, CDR1 is SGHKS and CDR2 is YYEKEE (reference sequence). This CDR3 region has 16 residues. V lost 1 base to trimming and J lost 0 bases, with 13 bases between them.

This sequence joins TRBV18 and TRBJ2-7; tentatively, D is TRBD1 (8 bases). Looked up from germline, CDR1 is KGHSH and CDR2 is LQKENI. Trimming shortened V by 6 bases and J by 0 bases, and 15 bases separated the two germline ends. The CDR3 length is 15 residues. CDR3: CASSGGTGNSYEQYF. Here the CDR3 DNA reads TGTGCCAGCTCGGGGGGGACAGGTAACTCCTACGAGCAGTACTTC.

The V and J genes are TRBV7-2 and TRBJ2-7; 7 bases line up with TRBD1. The trim removed 5 bases at V and 4 bases at J, leaving 11 bases unmatched. Germline CDR1 and CDR2: SGHTA and FQGNSA. This CDR3 comprises 15 residues. In nucleotides, the CDR3 is TGTGCCAGCAGCCGCGGCCGGGACAGCCCATACGAGCAGTACTTC. Its protein product is CASSRGRDSPYEQYF.

This clone has a single count. The chain recombines TRBV5-1 with TRBJ1-3; possibly TRBD1 for D (5 bases). With 6 bases removed from V and 0 bases from J, the gap between germline ends came to 19 bases. Germline V lookup: CDR1 SGHRS, CDR2 YFSETQ. The CDR3 has 17 amino acids. This CDR3 is CASKPNPGRFSGNTIYF. The CDR3 region has the DNA TGCGCCAGCAAACCTAACCCAGGGAGATTCTCTGGAAACACCATATATTTT. Full variable domain (remainder filled in from reference TRBV5-1 and TRBJ1-3): KAGVTQTPRYLIKTRGQQVTLSCSPISGHRSVSWYQQTPGQGLQFLFEYFSETQRNKGNFPGRFSGRQFSNSRSEMNVSTLELGDSALYLCASKPNPGRFSGNTIYFGEGSWLTVV.

V and J are TRBV29-1 and TRBJ2-7; 7 positions match TRBD2. The V and J ends lost 6 bases and 0 bases, in that order; junction bases with no gene match: 8. The CDR3 runs to 14 residues. Germline V gene data show CDR1 as SQVTM and CDR2 as ANQGSEA. The DNA for the CDR3 is TGCAGCGTCCGGGCTAGCGGTAGCTCCTACGAGCAGTACTTC. Amino acid sequence: CSVRASGSSYEQYF.

The chain recombines TRBV5-4 with TRBJ2-3; D ambiguous. The CDR3 runs to 15 residues. The V and J ends lost 2 bases and 0 bases respectively, with 10 bases between them. Germline CDR1 SGHNT, CDR2 YYREEE (reference sequence). CDR3 nucleotide sequence: TGTGCCAGCAGCTTAGGGTCTTCTAGCACAGATACGCAGTATTTT. This codes for CASSLGSSSTDTQYF.

The chain couples TRBV18 to TRBJ2-1; unclear D gene. This CDR3 comprises 14 residues. CDR1 KGHSH and CDR2 LQKENI come from the germline V gene. Trimming took 6 bases from V and 0 from J, leaving 9 bases between them. The CDR3 sequence: CASSPPSSYNEQFF. CDR3 sequence (DNA): TGTGCCAGCTCGCCTCCCAGCTCCTACAATGAGCAGTTCTTC. Full variable domain (missing parts from reference TRBV18 and TRBJ2-1): NAGVMQNPRHLVRRRGQEARLRCSPMKGHSHVYWYRQLPEEGLKFMVYLQKENIIDESGMPKERFSAEFPKEGPSILRIQQVVRGDSAAYFCASSPPSSYNEQFFGPGTRLTVL.

In this sample, this clone turned up once. The V and J genes are TRBV5-1 and TRBJ2-5, with 7 bases identical to TRBD1. This CDR3 is built from 16 residues. V lost 1 base and J lost 3; bases outside the gene matches: 9. Germline V gene sequence: CDR1 SGHRS, CDR2 YFSETQ. CDR3 DNA sequence: TGCGCCAGCAGCTTGCTCGTAGGGACAGAGGAAGAGACCCAGTACTTC. Translated: CASSLLVGTEEETQYF.

The chain has TRBV6-1 and TRBJ1-1; perhaps TRBD1 as D (6 bases). V lost 2 bases to trimming and J lost 5 bases, with 12 bases between them. The CDR3 contains 14 residues. Germline assignment: CDR1 MNHNS and CDR2 SASEGT. CDR3 bases: TGTGCCAGCAGTGAAACATGGGACACAACTGAAGCTTTCTTT. Its translation is CASSETWDTTEAFF.

This sequence joins TRBV19 and TRBJ2-1; a weak D match, TRBD2 (5 bases). Between the trimmed V and J ends, which lost 3 bases and 6 bases, there was a span of 15 bases. From germline, CDR1 is LNHDA and CDR2 SQIVND (reference sequence). CDR3 length equals 15 residues. The CDR3 nucleotides read TGTGCCAGTAGTATCTTTCTACTGAGCGGCAATGAGCAGTTCTTC. Protein: CASSIFLLSGNEQFF.

The V call is TRBV18, the J call TRBJ2-7; 11 positions match TRBD1. The germline CDR1 and CDR2 sequences are KGHSH and LQKENI. V gave up 0 bases and J gave up 6 bases; unmatched junction bases: 7. The CDR3 is 16 amino acids. CDR3 sequence reads: CASSPPGTGGFGEQYF. CDR3 DNA: TGTGCCAGCTCACCACCGGGGACAGGGGGGTTTGGCGAGCAGTACTTC. Looking up the rest from reference TRBV18 and TRBJ2-7 gives the full variable domain: NAGVMQNPRHLVRRRGQEARLRCSPMKGHSHVYWYRQLPEEGLKFMVYLQKENIIDESGMPKERFSAEFPKEGPSILRIQQVVRGDSAAYFCASSPPGTGGFGEQYFGPGTRLTVT.

The chain combines TRBV7-2 with TRBJ1-4; tentatively, D is TRBD1 (6 bases). Trimming took 6 bases from V and 8 from J, leaving 13 bases between them. Per the germline V gene, CDR1 is SGHTA and CDR2 is FQGNSA. The CDR3 contains 13 residues. CDR3 in DNA: TGTGCCAGCAGTTGGGGGGCCTGGGAAAAACTGTTTTTT. Amino acid sequence: CASSWGAWEKLFF.

The chain joins TRBV7-2 to TRBJ2-5, with D perhaps being TRBD1 or TRBD2 (5 bases each). The V gene lost 4 bases and the J gene lost 5 bases, with 14 bases spanning the gap. The germline CDR1 and CDR2 sequences are SGHTA and FQGNSA. The CDR3 has 14 residues. The CDR3 region has the DNA TGTGCCAGCAGCTCCGGGACGCTCGGGGAGACCCAGTACTTC. Translating it yields CASSSGTLGETQYF.

The chain has TRBV5-1 and TRBJ1-4; D may be TRBD1 (6 bases). Germline CDR1 is SGHRS and CDR2 is YFSETQ. V was shortened by 2 bases and J by 5 bases, with 13 bases between the two germline ends. The CDR3 totals 15 residues. The CDR3 protein is CASSFMDRENEKLFF. CDR3 in DNA: TGCGCCAGCAGCTTCATGGACAGAGAGAATGAAAAACTGTTTTTT.